This paragraph covers one T cell receptor (beta chain) sequence. Germline-derived CDR1 and CDR2 are SGHTA and FQGTGA. V gave up 5 bases and J gave up 5 bases; unmatched junction bases: 8. The CDR3 sequence is 15 residues long. This specimen comes from a study of blood T cell repertoires in COVID-19. Study in general: Sites across the United States, Italy and Spain contributed samples from acute and convalescent COVID-19. Sample material is recorded as cDNA or gDNA derived from T cells, B-cell-depleted T cells, or PBMCs.

The protocol was immunoSEQ multiplex PCR, while the TCRdb copy is restricted to in-frame clones and leaves out a portion. The data show over 200,000 clones, 83% seen once. V and J are TRBV7-3 and TRBJ2-1; TRBD2 matches at 8 bases. The TCR was taken from a middle-aged woman with active or convalescent COVID-19. The sequenced sample consisted of peripheral blood. Written as DNA, the CDR3 is TGTGCCAGCAGCCAAACCGGGGGGGTCAACAATGAGCAGTTCTTC. Translation: CASSQTGGVNNEQFF. Variable domain in full (rest from reference TRBV7-3 and TRBJ2-1): GAGVSQTPSNKVTEKGKYVELRCDPISGHTALYWYRQSLGQGPEFLIYFQGTGAADDSGLPNDRFFAVRPEGSVSTLKIQRTERGDSAVYLCASSQTGGVNNEQFFGPGTRLTVL.